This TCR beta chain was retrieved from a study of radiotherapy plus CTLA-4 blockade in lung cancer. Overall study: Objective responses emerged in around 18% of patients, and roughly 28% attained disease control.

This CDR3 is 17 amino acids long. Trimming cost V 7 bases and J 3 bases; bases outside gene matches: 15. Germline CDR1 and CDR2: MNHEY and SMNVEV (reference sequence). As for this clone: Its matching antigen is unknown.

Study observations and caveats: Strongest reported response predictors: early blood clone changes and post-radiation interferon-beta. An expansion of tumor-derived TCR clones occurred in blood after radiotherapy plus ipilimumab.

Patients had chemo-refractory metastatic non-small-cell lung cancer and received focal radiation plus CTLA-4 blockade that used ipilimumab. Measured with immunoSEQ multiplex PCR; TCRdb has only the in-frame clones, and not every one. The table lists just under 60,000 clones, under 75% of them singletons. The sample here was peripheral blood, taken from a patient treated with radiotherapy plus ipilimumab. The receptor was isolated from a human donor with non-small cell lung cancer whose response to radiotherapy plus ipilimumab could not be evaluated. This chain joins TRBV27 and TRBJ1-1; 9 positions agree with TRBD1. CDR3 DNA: TGTGCCAGCAATCCGCGTCGGGGACAGGGTGGGGACACTGAAGCTTTCTTT. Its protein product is CASNPRRGQGGDTEAFF.